Below, one T cell receptor beta chain is given with its context. This entry comes from a study of blood T cell repertoires in COVID-19. The method was immunoSEQ multiplex PCR; TCRdb's version includes in-frame clones alone and lacks a portion of them. The sample includes hundreds of thousands of clones, nearly 90% seen only once; the top ten take 3% to 3.5%. The V gene's germline CDR1 is MNHEY and CDR2 SMNVEV (reference sequence). The V and J ends lost 5 bases and 4 bases respectively, with 12 bases between them. There are 13 residues in the CDR3. Sequenced input: peripheral blood. The TCR comes from a man aged 18-30 years with active or convalescent COVID-19. V and J are TRBV27 and TRBJ2-7; tentatively, D is TRBD2 (5 bases). CDR3 sequence (DNA): TGTGCCAGCAGTCCGGCCTCGGGGTACGAGCAGTACTTC. The encoded protein is CASSPASGYEQYF.